The present T cell receptor (beta chain) was sequenced within a study of blood T cell repertoires in COVID-19. Whole-study context: The United States, Italy and Spain supplied acute and convalescent COVID-19 samples.

Produced via immunoSEQ multiplex PCR; TCRdb's table is partial and in-frame only. Found here are roughly 400,000 clones, 85% to 90% of them singletons; the top ten hold 0.95% to 1.3%. In Cohort 3, a recovered donor had either two negative PCRs, clearance, or symptom resolution. Germline assignment: CDR1 KGHSH and CDR2 LQKENI. The CDR3 is made up of 15 amino acids. The J segment lost 4 bases and the V segment lost 8 bases, leaving 12 bases of the junction unmatched. This chain connects TRBV18 to TRBJ2-3; 7 bases match TRBD2. This clonotype was obtained from a man under 40 who had recovered from COVID-19. The sequenced material came from PBMCs or T cells enriched from blood (not recorded which). The CDR3 sequence is CASDISGGSPDTQYF. CDR3 in DNA: TGTGCCAGCGATATAAGCGGCGGGAGCCCAGATACGCAGTATTTT.